These 11 T cell receptor beta chains share one sample of origin, sequenced in a study of T cell responses to AZD1222 COVID-19 vaccine (dated by TCRdb to about 2021). The time point label corresponds to: about 28 days (+/-7) after the second vaccine dose. Library preparation used the immunoSEQ multiplex PCR assay. TCRdb took this table from immuneACCESS and kept in-frame rearrangements with V and J called. Such tables lack part of the clones; where checked against another copy, unresolved V genes explain under half of the gap, and the rest is unexplained. Recorded for this sample are 95,000 to 150,000 clones; just over 90% of them occurred a single time. The ten largest clones represent 5% of the sample. The sequencing used peripheral blood, collected 28 days after the second AZD1222 dose. The receptors shown here come from an adult who received the AZD1222 COVID-19 vaccine.

The gene calls are TRBV19 and TRBJ1-1, with a tentative D call TRBD1 (5 bases). The CDR3 extends over 11 amino acids. Trimming took 3 bases from V and 8 from J, leaving 7 bases between them. CDR1 and CDR2 (germline): LNHDA, SQIVND (reference sequence). The CDR3 protein is CASSIRDEAFF. As DNA, the CDR3 is TGTGCCAGTAGTATCCGGGACGAAGCTTTCTTT.

The rearrangement uses TRBV29-1 and TRBJ2-5; TRBD2 is a possible D gene (5 bases). V lost 7 bases and J 5 bases, leaving 11 bases between the germline ends. Germline loops: CDR1 SQVTM, CDR2 ANQGSEA. The CDR3 is 11 residues long. This CDR3 reads CSARSGETQYF. For the CDR3, the DNA is TGCAGCGCTCGATCGGGGGAGACCCAGTACTTC.

The chain uses TRBV19 and TRBJ1-6, with 8 positions matching TRBD1. The CDR3 loop spans 16 amino acids. Germline V gives CDR1 LNHDA, CDR2 SQIVND (reference sequence). V lost 2 bases, J lost 9 bases, and 9 bases stayed unmatched. As DNA, the CDR3 is TGTGCCAGTAGTATACCCGGGACAGGACTGATTTCACCCCTCCACTTT. This encodes CASSIPGTGLISPLHF.

This chain uses TRBV15 with TRBJ1-3; D is undetermined. The CDR3 loop spans 14 amino acids. Trimming removed 0 bases at V and 3 bases at J, with 6 bases between. CDR1 and CDR2 (germline): LNHNV, YYDKDF (reference sequence). The CDR3, as DNA: TGTGCCACCAGCAGAGATCTAGGTGGAAACACCATATATTTT. It is translated as CATSRDLGGNTIYF.

The chain couples TRBV5-3 to TRBJ1-1; D call uncertain. TRBV5-3 has ORF status, its function being uncertain. The V end lost 1 base, the J end lost 5 bases, and 12 bases lay between the germline ends. The CDR3 is 14 amino acids. In DNA, the CDR3 is TGTGCCAGAAGCTTGTTCGAGGGTTTGACTGAAGCTTTCTTT. It encodes CARSLFEGLTEAFF.

The CDR3 sequence: CASSSTGTGIVEDGYTF. CDR3 coding DNA: TGTGCCAGCAGTTCAACCGGGACAGGGATTGTGGAGGATGGCTACACCTTC. This chain uses TRBV27 with TRBJ1-2, with 9 bases matching TRBD1. There are 17 residues in the CDR3. Germline lookup yields CDR1 MNHEY and CDR2 SMNVEV (reference sequence). The V and J ends lost 4 bases and 6 bases, in that order; junction bases with no gene match: 15.

The V call is TRBV6-9, the J call TRBJ2-3; D uncertain. This CDR3 is built from 12 residues. V was clipped by 3 bases and J by 5 bases, with 6 bases between them. Germline CDR1 reads MNHGY; CDR2 reads SVAAGI. Here the CDR3 reads CASSYPGDTQYF. The CDR3 DNA reads TGTGCCAGCAGTTACCCGGGAGATACGCAGTATTTT.

The chain links TRBV14 to TRBJ1-2, with 7 nucleotides matching TRBD1. The junction had 9 bases not matched to a gene; V was cut back by 0 bases and J by 8 bases. The CDR3 runs to 15 residues. The V gene's germline CDR1 is SGHDN and CDR2 FVKESK. The CDR3 region has the DNA TGTGCCAGCAGCCAAGATGGAATTACAGGGGAAGGCTACACCTTC. The encoded protein is CASSQDGITGEGYTF.

The rearrangement joins TRBV3-1 (or the pseudogene TRBV3-2) to TRBJ1-2; 11 nucleotides agree with TRBD1. The CDR3 loop spans 13 amino acids. Germline trimming cut 6 bases from V and 8 bases from J; bases unmatched to any gene: 5. Germline V gene data show CDR1 as LGHDT and CDR2 as YNNKEL (reference sequence). CDR3 in DNA: TGTGCCAGCAGAGGACAGGGGGCAGGGGGCTACACCTTC. Residues: CASRGQGAGGYTF.

The V and J genes are TRBV28 and TRBJ1-2, with D maybe TRBD1 (5 bases). V lost 6 bases to trimming and J lost 6 bases, with 20 bases between them. CDR1 and CDR2 (germline): MDHEN, SYDVKM. CDR3 length: 15 amino acids. The chain's CDR3 is CASSALGLLRNGYTF. The CDR3 coding sequence is TGTGCCAGCAGCGCCTTGGGACTCCTCCGGAATGGCTACACCTTC.

To note about this clone: Relative to the germline gene, one junction end is altered; a read error may explain this. The chain links TRBV7-2 to TRBJ2-4, with TRBD1 matching 7 bases. The CDR3 runs 12 residues. CDR1 is SGHTA, CDR2 FQGNSA, per germline. The DNA of the CDR3 is TGTGCCAGCAGCCAAGAGGGGGCCCGATTTGATTTC. Protein product: CASSQEGARFDF.